This T cell receptor (beta chain) was sequenced in a study of untreated major depressive disorder. Whole-study results and caveats: The small study sample limits how generally findings apply.

In the case of this clone: Its antigen is currently unknown.

The V gene's germline CDR1 is SGHAT and CDR2 FQNNGV. The J segment lost 4 bases and the V segment lost 5 bases, leaving 7 bases of the junction unmatched. The CDR3 extends over 17 amino acids. Participants with major medical conditions, Axis I/II comorbidities, regular medication or illicit drug use were excluded. Generated by immunoSEQ multiplex PCR, the TCRdb table keeps only in-frame clones and is missing some. This sample has 20,000 to 25,000 clones, with roughly 91% found just once. Sequenced: CD4+ T cells from PBMCs. The sequence derives from a woman in her 40s in good health. The chain employs TRBV11-2 and TRBJ2-5; TRBD2 aligns across 16 bases. CDR3 sequence: CASSPGTSGGAAETQYF. DNA of the CDR3: TGTGCCAGCAGCCCGGGGACTAGCGGGGGGGCGGCAGAGACCCAGTACTTC.